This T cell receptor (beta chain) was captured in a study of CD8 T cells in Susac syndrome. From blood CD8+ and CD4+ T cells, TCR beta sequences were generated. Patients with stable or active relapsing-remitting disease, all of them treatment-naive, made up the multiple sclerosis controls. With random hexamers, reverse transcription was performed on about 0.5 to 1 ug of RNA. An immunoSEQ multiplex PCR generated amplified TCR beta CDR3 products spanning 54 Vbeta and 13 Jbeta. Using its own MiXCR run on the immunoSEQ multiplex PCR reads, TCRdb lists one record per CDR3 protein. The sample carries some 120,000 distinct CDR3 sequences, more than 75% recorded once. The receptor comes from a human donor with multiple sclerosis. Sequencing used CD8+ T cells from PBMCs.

The chain's CDR3 is CASNGPQDPEGYTF. The CDR3 DNA reads TGTGCCAGCAATGGCCCTCAAGACCCCGAGGGCTACACCTTC. J is TRBJ1-2 and V is TRBV9; the D is unclear. Germline lookup yields CDR1 SGDLS and CDR2 YYNGEE. The V end lost 6 bases, the J end lost 8 bases, and 20 bases lay between the germline ends. The CDR3 runs 14 residues.